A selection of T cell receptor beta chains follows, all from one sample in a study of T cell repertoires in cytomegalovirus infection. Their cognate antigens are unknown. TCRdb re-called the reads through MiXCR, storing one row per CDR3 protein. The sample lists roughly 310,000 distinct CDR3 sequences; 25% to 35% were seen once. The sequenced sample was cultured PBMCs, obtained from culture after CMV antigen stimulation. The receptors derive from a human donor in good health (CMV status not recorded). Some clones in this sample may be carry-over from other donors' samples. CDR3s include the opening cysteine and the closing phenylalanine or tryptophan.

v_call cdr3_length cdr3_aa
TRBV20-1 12 CSAPPGDYGYNF
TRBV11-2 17 CASSLARQGARNTEAFF
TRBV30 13 CAWTGNSNQPQHF
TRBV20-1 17 CSETGSHYGTTNEKLFF
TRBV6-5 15 CASSYRRTGIYGYTF
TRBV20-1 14 CSALGSWMNTEAFF
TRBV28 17 CASSLPPSGTDYNEQFF
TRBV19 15 CASTVGWKANYGYTF
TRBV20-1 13 CSAAGLFNGPQYF
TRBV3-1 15 CASSQGTSGSGELFF
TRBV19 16 CASRNWNGEGGNTIYF
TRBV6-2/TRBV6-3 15 CASIPRGRGNTEAFF
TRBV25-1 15 CASSESAGALYGYTF
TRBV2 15 CASSSGTRGTGELFF
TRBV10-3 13 CAISEPRHTEAFF
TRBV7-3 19 CASSLLPRTRITSTDTQYF
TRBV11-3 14 CASSLDDPGHEQFF
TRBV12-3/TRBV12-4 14 CASSRDREFTEAFF
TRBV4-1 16 CASSQDRTSGRYEQYF
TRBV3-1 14 CASSQARDDQPQHF
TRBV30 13 CAARSSGNYEQYF
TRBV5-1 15 CASSLEQGVNTEAFF
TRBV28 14 CASSTLVLNYGYTF
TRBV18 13 CASSETSNYGYTF
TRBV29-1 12 CSVGSGVGTIYF
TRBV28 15 CASSQGQGMNTEAFF
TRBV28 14 CASSPQAGVHEQYF
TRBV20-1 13 CSARERTDQPQHF
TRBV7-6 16 CASSLAGLGTGTEAFF
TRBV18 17 CASSPPSLAVLGETQYF
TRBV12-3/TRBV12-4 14 CASSMTGKLSGYTF
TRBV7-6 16 CASSSVGLISGNTIYF
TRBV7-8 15 CASSLSVGADQPQHF